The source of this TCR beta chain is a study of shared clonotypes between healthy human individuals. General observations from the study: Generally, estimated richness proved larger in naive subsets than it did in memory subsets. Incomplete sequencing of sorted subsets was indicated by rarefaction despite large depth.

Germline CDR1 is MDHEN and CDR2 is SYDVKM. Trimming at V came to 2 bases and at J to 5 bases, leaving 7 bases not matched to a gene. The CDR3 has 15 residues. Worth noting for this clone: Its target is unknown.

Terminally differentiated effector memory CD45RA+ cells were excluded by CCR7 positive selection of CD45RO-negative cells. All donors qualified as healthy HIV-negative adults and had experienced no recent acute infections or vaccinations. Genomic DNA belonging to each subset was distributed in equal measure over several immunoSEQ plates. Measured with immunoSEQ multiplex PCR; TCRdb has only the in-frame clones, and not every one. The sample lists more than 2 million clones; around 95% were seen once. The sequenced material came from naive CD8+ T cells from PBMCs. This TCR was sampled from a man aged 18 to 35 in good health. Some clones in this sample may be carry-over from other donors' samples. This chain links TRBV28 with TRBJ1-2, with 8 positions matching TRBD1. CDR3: CASSLGRGPAYGYTF. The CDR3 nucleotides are TGTGCCAGCAGTTTAGGCAGGGGGCCTGCGTATGGCTACACCTTC.